The 7 T cell receptor beta chains listed next were all sequenced from one sample in a study of human versus mouse CDR3 diversity and MHC coevolution. Using immunoSEQ multiplex PCR, the repertoire was profiled, and TCRdb retains in-frame clones only, with some absent. The sample has 75,000 to 90,000 clones; about 94% are singletons. Sequenced: naive CD4+ T cells from blood. Specified subset: CD45RO-negative CD62L-positive naive CD4 T cells. The receptor set was obtained from a person aged 30-70 years in good health.

The CDR3 bases are TGTGCCAGCAGTTTAACTTATAACACTGAAGCTTTCTTT. It codes for CASSLTYNTEAFF. The chain recombines TRBV27 with TRBJ1-1; D gene ambiguous. V shed 2 bases and J shed 2 bases, with 6 bases lying between them. Germline values: CDR1 MNHEY, CDR2 SMNVEV (reference sequence). The CDR3 has 13 residues.

The chain couples TRBV28 to TRBJ2-6; maybe TRBD1 (5 bases). V was pared by 5 bases and J by 4 bases, with 12 bases between. CDR3 length equals 15 residues. Germline-derived CDR1 and CDR2 are MDHEN and SYDVKM. CDR3 loop: CASSQQGTGANVLTF. The CDR3 nucleotides are TGTGCCAGCAGTCAGCAGGGAACCGGGGCCAACGTCCTGACTTTC.

The V and J genes are TRBV2 and TRBJ1-1, with 7 bases matching TRBD1. The length of the CDR3 is 16 residues. Germline CDR1 SNHLY, CDR2 FYNNEI. The junction had 8 bases not matched to a gene; V was cut back by 0 bases and J by 4 bases. Here the CDR3 reads CASSEAKGQLGTEAFF. For the CDR3, the DNA is TGTGCCAGCAGTGAAGCGAAGGGACAGTTGGGCACTGAAGCTTTCTTT.

The chain has TRBV9 and TRBJ2-7, with 7 bases that match TRBD1. Trimming cost V 3 bases and J 5 bases; bases outside gene matches: 5. Germline loops: CDR1 SGDLS, CDR2 YYNGEE. CDR3 length: 13 amino acids. CDR3 nucleotides: TGTGCCAGCAGCGGAGACAGGGCCCACGAGCAGTACTTC. Translating gives CASSGDRAHEQYF.

The gene calls are TRBV28 and TRBJ2-1, with TRBD1 matching over 9 bases. Germline V CDR1 and CDR2: MDHEN, SYDVKM. This CDR3 comprises 15 residues. The trim removed 6 bases at V and 2 bases at J, leaving 5 bases unmatched. In nucleotides, the CDR3 is TGTGCCAGCAGAACGACAGGGGGAGCCTACAATGAGCAGTTCTTC. Translated, it gives CASRTTGGAYNEQFF.

This clone was detected only once. The genes are TRBV30 and TRBJ2-3; TRBD1 matches at 9 bases. Germline loops: CDR1 GTSNPN, CDR2 SVGIG (reference sequence). The CDR3 has 15 amino acids. J lost 2 bases, V lost 3 bases, and 6 bases had no gene match. The DNA of the CDR3 is TGTGCCTGGAGGAGGACAGGGGATGTCACAGATACGCAGTATTTT. Residues: CAWRRTGDVTDTQYF.

The V gene is TRBV18, the J gene TRBJ1-1; 9 bases are shared with TRBD1. V was clipped by 1 base and J by 6 bases; unmatched bases: 6. This CDR3 has 15 amino acids. From germline, CDR1 is KGHSH and CDR2 LQKENI. CDR3 residues: CASSPRTGDASEAFF. The DNA for the CDR3 is TGTGCCAGCTCACCACGGACAGGGGATGCATCTGAAGCTTTCTTT.